These 15 T cell receptor beta chains originate from one sample sequenced in a study of regulatory T cells in long-lasting Graves disease. Time point reported: newly diagnosed GD, antithyroid drugs for less than 3 months. The TCR library was made from RNA that had been extracted from PBMCs in TRIzol. Construction of the TCR beta libraries employed iRepertoire HTBI primers in conjunction with Arm-PCR of CDR3 regions. One entry per CDR3 protein, called by TCRdb with MiXCR from the multiplex PCR reads. The sample holds 400,000 to 450,000 distinct CDR3 sequences; over 15% are singletons and the top ten take around 11%. These records were also assigned to another study, of T cells in Graves' hyperthyroidism and ophthalmopathy.

Source: peripheral blood mononuclear cells (PBMCs), taken at new diagnosis, from a patient treated with antithyroid drugs. The receptors shown here come from a woman aged 25 to 45 with Graves disease.

This clonotype has ten or more counts. The genes are TRBV3-1 and TRBJ1-1, with TRBD1 matching over 8 bases. The CDR3 extends over 16 amino acids. The germline V gene has CDR1 LGHDT and CDR2 YNNKEL (reference sequence). Trimming removed 5 bases from V and 0 bases from J; junction bases left unmatched: 8. CDR3 sequence: CASSLQRQGLNTEAFF. DNA for the CDR3: TGTGCCAGCAGCTTACAAAGACAGGGGCTGAACACTGAAGCTTTCTTT.

This clonotype was observed a few times. The gene calls are TRBV3-1 and TRBJ2-1; possibly TRBD1 or TRBD2 for D (5 bases each). Trimming took 3 bases from V and 10 from J, leaving 13 bases between them. Per the germline V gene, CDR1 is LGHDT and CDR2 is YNNKEL (reference sequence). CDR3 length equals 13 residues. CDR3 sequence reads: CASSQRRDPEQFF. The CDR3 DNA follows: TGTGCCAGCAGCCAGCGCCGGGACCCCGAGCAGTTCTTC.

Concerning this clonotype: Possible read error: a much larger clone is one base away. This chain connects TRBV11-2 to TRBJ2-1; 11 positions agree with TRBD1. The trim removed 4 bases at V and 15 bases at J, leaving 11 bases unmatched. The CDR3 loop spans 14 amino acids. CDR1 SGHAT and CDR2 FQNNGV come from the germline V gene. DNA for the CDR3: TGTGCCAGCAGCTCGGGACAGGGGGGTTTGGGGCGGTTCTTC. This encodes CASSSGQGGLGRFF.

This clonotype occurred many times. The J gene is TRBJ1-1, the V gene TRBV15; D gene uncertain. This CDR3 contains 12 residues. V gave up 0 bases and J gave up 7 bases, with 6 bases separating them. The germline CDR1 and CDR2 sequences are LNHNV and YYDKDF (reference sequence). The CDR3 protein is CATSRDGVEAFF. CDR3 DNA sequence: TGTGCCACCAGCAGAGATGGGGTTGAAGCTTTCTTT.

This clonotype was observed a few times. The chain employs TRBV7-6 and TRBJ1-1; tentatively, D is TRBD1 (5 bases). Germline assignment: CDR1 SGHVS and CDR2 FNYEAQ. Trimming left V 1 base short and J 7 bases short, with 10 bases between. The CDR3 is 13 residues long. In DNA, the CDR3 is TGTGCCAGCAGCTTAGAGATCCAGGGTGAAGCTTTCTTT. Protein product: CASSLEIQGEAFF. The full variable domain, in which reference TRBV7-6 and TRBJ1-1 provide the parts outside the CDR3, is GAGVSQSPRYKVTKRGQDVALRCDPISGHVSLYWYRQALGQGPEFLTYFNYEAQQDKSGLPNDRFSAERPEGSISTLTIQRTEQRDSAMYRCASSLEIQGEAFFGQGTRLTVV.

On this clonotype: A much larger clone differs by one base, so this may be a read error. The V and J genes are TRBV20-1 and TRBJ2-1; 15 bases map to TRBD2. The germline V gene has CDR1 DFQATT and CDR2 SNEGSKA (reference sequence). The CDR3 runs to 18 residues. The CDR3 loop is CSARDLGLAGGSYNKQFF. The CDR3, as DNA: TGCAGTGCTAGAGATCTGGGACTAGCGGGAGGCTCCTACAATAAGCAGTTCTTC.

This clonotype was recorded at least ten times. A read error is likely, as this CDR3 ends without the conserved phenylalanine or tryptophan. The DNA is omitted, as the CDR3 cannot be located on it reliably, and the CDR3 follows TCRdb's listing. The chain combines TRBV7-9 with TRBJ2-5. Termini included, the CDR3 measures 11 amino acids. Germline V lookup: CDR1 SEHNR, CDR2 FQNEAQ (reference sequence). CDR3 protein: CASSLRRHLKR.

Worth noting for this clonotype: A much larger clone is a single base away; this may be a read error. The V gene is TRBV10-3, the J gene TRBJ2-1; D is possibly TRBD2 (6 bases). V was trimmed by 3 bases and J by 3 bases, leaving 12 bases between them. CDR1 and CDR2 (germline): ENHRY, SYGVKD. The CDR3 covers 15 residues. The DNA of the CDR3 is TGTGCCATCAGTGATACTTCCGGGGGCTACAATGAGCAGTTCTTC. Its protein product is CAISDTSGGYNEQFF.

The chain couples TRBV25-1 to TRBJ2-6, with 10 positions matching TRBD1. This CDR3 has 20 residues. The trim removed 4 bases at V and 0 bases at J, leaving 12 bases unmatched. Looked up from germline, CDR1 is MGHDK and CDR2 is SYGVNS. CDR3 nucleotide sequence: TGTGCCAGCAGTGGTCCCGGGACAGGGGCTGGGAGCTCTGGGGCCAACGTCCTGACTTTC. Translation gives CASSGPGTGAGSSGANVLTF.

There are many counts of this clonotype. The CDR3 spells CASSSDRDNQPQHF. CDR3 DNA: TGTGCCAGCAGTTCTGACAGGGACAATCAGCCCCAGCATTTT. The V gene is TRBV28, the J gene TRBJ1-5; 7 bases fit TRBD1. V was clipped by 4 bases and J by 3 bases; unmatched bases: 3. CDR1 MDHEN and CDR2 SYDVKM come from the germline V gene. This CDR3 region has 14 residues.

Many counts were recorded for this clonotype. This sequence joins TRBV3-1 and TRBJ1-2; 7 bases are a match to TRBD1. The CDR3 runs to 16 residues. Germline-derived CDR1 and CDR2 are LGHDT and YNNKEL (reference sequence). Losses at the gene ends were 2 bases for V and 1 base for J; bases not matched to a gene: 7. As DNA, the CDR3 is TGTGCCAGCAGCCAATTTGCGGGACAGCTTAACTATGGCTACACCTTC. Amino acids: CASSQFAGQLNYGYTF.

The genes are TRBV6-1 and TRBJ2-2; D may correspond to TRBD1 or TRBD2 (6 bases each). This CDR3 has 15 amino acids. Germline V gene sequence: CDR1 MNHNS, CDR2 SASEGT. Trimming removed 6 bases from V and 4 bases from J, with 15 bases in between. The CDR3 DNA reads as TGTGCCAGCAGGGGGAAAGGGGGGATCACCGGGGAGCTGTTTTTT. Its translation: CASRGKGGITGELFF.

This clonotype occurred many times. The rearrangement uses TRBV28 and TRBJ1-4, with TRBD1 matching 7 bases. V shed 8 bases, J shed 4 bases, and the junction held 16 bases outside the gene matches. Germline CDR1 is MDHEN and CDR2 is SYDVKM. The CDR3 is 17 residues long. In DNA, the CDR3 is TGTGCCAGCGGACAGGCCAGAGTAATTCGGATTAATGAAAAACTGTTTTTT. The encoded protein is CASGQARVIRINEKLFF.

A word on this clonotype: As the CDR3 is not closed by the conserved phenylalanine or tryptophan, this likely results from a read error. The rearrangement links TRBV2 to TRBJ2-2; 12 positions agree with TRBD1. The ends lost 9 bases at V and 6 bases at J; junction bases unmatched: 11. This CDR3 has 16 residues. Germline assignment: CDR1 SNHLY and CDR2 FYNNEI. The CDR3 loop reads CARRDRGPLTSGELFL. The CDR3, as DNA: TGTGCCAGACGGGACAGGGGGCCTCTGACATCCGGGGAGCTGTTTCTT.

This clonotype was observed many times. The chain uses TRBV27 and TRBJ2-5; 14 bases map to TRBD2. Germline assignment: CDR1 MNHEY and CDR2 SMNVEV (reference sequence). This CDR3 is built from 17 residues. J gave up 5 bases and V 2 bases, and 7 bases lay outside the gene matches. CDR3 in amino acids: CASSLKTSGRDGETQYF. The CDR3 DNA sequence: TGTGCCAGCAGTTTAAAGACTAGCGGGAGGGATGGGGAGACCCAGTACTTC.